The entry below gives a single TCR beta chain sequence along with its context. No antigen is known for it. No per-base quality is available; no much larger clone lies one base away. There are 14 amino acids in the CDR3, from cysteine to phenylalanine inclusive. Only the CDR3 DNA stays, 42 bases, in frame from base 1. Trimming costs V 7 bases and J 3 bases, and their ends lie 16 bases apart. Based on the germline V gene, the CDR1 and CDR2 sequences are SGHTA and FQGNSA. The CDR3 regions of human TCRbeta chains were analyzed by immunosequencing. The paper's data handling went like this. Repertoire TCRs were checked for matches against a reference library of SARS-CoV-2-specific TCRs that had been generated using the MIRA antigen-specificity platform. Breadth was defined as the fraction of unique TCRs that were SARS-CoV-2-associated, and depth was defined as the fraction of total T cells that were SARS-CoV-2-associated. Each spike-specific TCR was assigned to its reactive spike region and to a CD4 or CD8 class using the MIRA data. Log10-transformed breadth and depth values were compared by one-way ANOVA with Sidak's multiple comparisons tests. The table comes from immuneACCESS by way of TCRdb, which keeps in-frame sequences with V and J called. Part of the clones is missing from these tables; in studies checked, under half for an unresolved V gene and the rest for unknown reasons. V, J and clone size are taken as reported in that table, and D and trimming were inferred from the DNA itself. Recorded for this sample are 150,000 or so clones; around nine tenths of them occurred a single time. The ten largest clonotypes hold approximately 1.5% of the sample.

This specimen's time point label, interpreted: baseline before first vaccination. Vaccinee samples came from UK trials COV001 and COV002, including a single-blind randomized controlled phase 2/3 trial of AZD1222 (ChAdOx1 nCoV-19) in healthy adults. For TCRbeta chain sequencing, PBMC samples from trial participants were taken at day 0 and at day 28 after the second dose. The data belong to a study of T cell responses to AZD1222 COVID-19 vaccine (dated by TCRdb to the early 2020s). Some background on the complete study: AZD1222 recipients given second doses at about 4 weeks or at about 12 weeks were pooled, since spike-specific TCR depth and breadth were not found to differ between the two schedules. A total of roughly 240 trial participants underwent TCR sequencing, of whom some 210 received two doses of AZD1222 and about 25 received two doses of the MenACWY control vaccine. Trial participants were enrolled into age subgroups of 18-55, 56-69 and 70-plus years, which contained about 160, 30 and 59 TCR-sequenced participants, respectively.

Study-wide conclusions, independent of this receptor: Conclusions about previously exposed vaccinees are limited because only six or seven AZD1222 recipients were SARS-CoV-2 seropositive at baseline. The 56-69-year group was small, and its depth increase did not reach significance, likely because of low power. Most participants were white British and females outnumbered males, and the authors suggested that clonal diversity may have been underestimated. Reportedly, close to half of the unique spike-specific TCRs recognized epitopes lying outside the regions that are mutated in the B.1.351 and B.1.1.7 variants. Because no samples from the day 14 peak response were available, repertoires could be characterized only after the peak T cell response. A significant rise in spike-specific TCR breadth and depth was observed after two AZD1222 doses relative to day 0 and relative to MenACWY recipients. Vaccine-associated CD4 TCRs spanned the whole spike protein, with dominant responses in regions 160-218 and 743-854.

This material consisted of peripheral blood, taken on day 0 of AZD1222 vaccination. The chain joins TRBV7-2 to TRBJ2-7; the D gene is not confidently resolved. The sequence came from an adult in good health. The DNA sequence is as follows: TGTGCCAGCACCCAATATGGGGTAAACTACGAGCAGTACTTC. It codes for CASTQYGVNYEQYF.